These 23 T cell receptor beta chains share one sample of origin, sequenced in a study of memory CD4+ T cells and cytomegalovirus serostatus. The protocol was immunoSEQ multiplex PCR, while the TCRdb copy is restricted to in-frame clones and leaves out a portion. The sample has around 84,000 clones; around 80% are singletons. Single viable CD3+CD4+CD8-CD45RO+ cells were sorted as the memory CD4+ T cells. The sequencing input was memory CD4+ T cells from blood. Source of these receptors: an adult in good health and CMV-seronegative.

This clone appeared a single time. The genes are TRBV6-4 and TRBJ1-3, with D tentatively TRBD1 (5 bases). The CDR3 spans 16 residues. The V end was cut by 7 bases, the J end by 4 bases, with 20 bases between. Germline V gene lookup returns CDR1 MRHNA and CDR2 SNTAGT. The CDR3: CASKLGQNLLGNTIYF. Written as DNA, the CDR3 is TGTGCCAGCAAATTGGGGCAGAACCTCTTAGGAAACACCATATATTTT.

This chain uses TRBV4-1 with TRBJ1-2; tentative D call: TRBD1 (5 bases). V was shortened by 0 bases and J by 8 bases, with 16 bases between the two germline ends. The CDR3 covers 15 residues. Germline assignment: CDR1 MGHRA and CDR2 YSYEKL. As DNA, the CDR3 is TGCGCCAGCAGCCAAGAAGGGGAATTATCGTGGGGCTACACCTTC. Translation gives CASSQEGELSWGYTF.

This chain joins TRBV7-9 and TRBJ1-2, with no clear D. Trimming removed 1 base at V and 3 bases at J, with 9 bases between. In germline, CDR1 is SEHNR, CDR2 FQNEAQ (reference sequence). This CDR3 is 14 amino acids long. CDR3 amino acids: CASSLDGSHYGYTF. CDR3 sequence (DNA): TGTGCCAGCAGCTTAGATGGCAGCCACTATGGCTACACCTTC.

This clone appeared a single time. This chain uses TRBV9 with TRBJ2-7; D unresolved. Per the germline V gene, CDR1 is SGDLS and CDR2 is YYNGEE. The germline V and J ends were trimmed by 4 bases and 5 bases, with 7 bases remaining between them. There are 11 residues in the CDR3. The CDR3 protein is CASSSHNEQYF. Written as DNA, the CDR3 is TGTGCCAGCAGCAGCCACAACGAGCAGTACTTC.

This chain joins TRBV13 and TRBJ1-2; D might be TRBD1 (6 bases). Per germline, CDR1 PRHDT and CDR2 FYEKMQ (reference sequence). The CDR3 runs to 13 residues. Deletions cut 5 bases from V and 0 bases from J, with 7 bases between. Here the CDR3 reads CASSRTANYGYTF. CDR3 bases: TGTGCCAGCAGCCGGACAGCTAACTATGGCTACACCTTC.

The rearrangement links TRBV18 to TRBJ1-5; no clear D gene. Germline CDR1 and CDR2: KGHSH and LQKENI. V gave up 0 bases and J gave up 9 bases, with 15 bases separating them. This CDR3 region has 15 residues. CDR3 nucleotide sequence: TGTGCCAGCTCACCACCGAGCCTGGCCGCCGGGCCCCAGCATTTT. It specifies CASSPPSLAAGPQHF.

In DNA form, the CDR3 reads TGCGCCAGCAGTGCCGGACGGTCCCAAGAGACCCAGTACTTC. Translating gives CASSAGRSQETQYF. V usage is TRBV10-2 and J usage is TRBJ2-5; D unresolved. Germline V CDR1 and CDR2: WSHSY, SAAADI. The germline V and J ends were trimmed by 4 bases and 1 base, with 10 bases remaining between them. CDR3 length equals 14 residues.

This chain links TRBV11-2 with TRBJ1-1, with TRBD1 identical over 12 bases. The CDR3 runs 16 residues. CDR1 SGHAT and CDR2 FQNNGV come from the germline V gene. V lost 5 bases and J lost 8; bases outside the gene matches: 12. This CDR3 is CASSRMAVGQGAEAFF. CDR3 DNA sequence: TGTGCCAGCAGCCGCATGGCCGTGGGACAGGGGGCGGAAGCTTTCTTT.

This sequence joins TRBV7-9 and TRBJ2-5, with D tentatively TRBD1 or TRBD2 (5 bases each). This CDR3 spans 14 amino acids. V was clipped by 5 bases and J by 4 bases, with 14 bases between them. Per germline, CDR1 SEHNR and CDR2 FQNEAQ (reference sequence). In DNA form, the CDR3 reads TGTGCCAGCAGCCTTGGGACCGCCCGAGAGACCCAGTACTTC. Its translation is CASSLGTARETQYF.

V gene TRBV9 combines with J gene TRBJ1-2; 7 bases fit TRBD1. V was pared by 1 base and J by 6 bases, with 9 bases of the junction left unmatched. The CDR3 contains 15 residues. Germline V gives CDR1 SGDLS, CDR2 YYNGEE. The chain's CDR3 is CASSVNLGTVNGYTF. The CDR3 nucleotides are TGTGCCAGCAGCGTAAATCTCGGGACAGTTAATGGCTACACCTTC.

The chain joins TRBV6-5 to TRBJ1-1; D gene uncertain. Germline V gives CDR1 MNHEY, CDR2 SVGAGI. This CDR3 is built from 14 residues. V was cut by 3 bases and J by 6 bases, with 14 bases left in between. In nucleotides, the CDR3 is TGTGCCAGCAGTTATCACGGGGTTCGGGCTGAAGCTTTCTTT. Protein: CASSYHGVRAEAFF.

The gene calls are TRBV7-2 and TRBJ2-1; D call uncertain. CDR1 and CDR2 from the germline V gene are SGHTA and FQGNSA. The germline V and J ends were trimmed by 3 bases and 4 bases, with 7 bases remaining between them. CDR3 length: 13 amino acids. The CDR3 bases are TGTGCCAGCAGCTTTGCCCAGTACAATGAGCAGTTCTTC. It yields the protein CASSFAQYNEQFF.

The chain is built from TRBV7-9 and TRBJ1-2; possibly TRBD1 for D (5 bases). Germline lookup yields CDR1 SEHNR and CDR2 FQNEAQ (reference sequence). The length of the CDR3 is 14 residues. V gave up 1 base and J gave up 2 bases, with 8 bases separating them. The CDR3 loop is CASSLDGGNYGYTF. The CDR3 DNA follows: TGTGCCAGCAGCTTAGATGGGGGGAACTATGGCTACACCTTC.

This chain links TRBV5-4 with TRBJ2-5; tentatively, D is TRBD2 (5 bases). Germline assignment: CDR1 SGHNT and CDR2 YYREEE (reference sequence). The CDR3 is 14 residues long. V was trimmed by 2 bases and J by 4 bases, leaving 12 bases between them. CDR3 bases: TGTGCCAGCAGCTTTCCCGGGCGGGCAGAGACCCAGTACTTC. Amino acid sequence: CASSFPGRAETQYF. Drawing the rest from reference TRBV5-4 and TRBJ2-5, the complete variable domain is ETGVTQSPTHLIKTRGQQVTLRCSSQSGHNTVSWYQQALGQGPQFIFQYYREEENGRGNFPPRFSGLQFPNYSSELNVNALELDDSALYLCASSFPGRAETQYFGPGTRLLVL.

V gene TRBV9 combines with J gene TRBJ2-2; D gene uncertain. V lost 2 bases, J lost 7 bases, and 9 bases lay in between. This CDR3 is 13 amino acids long. The germline CDR1 and CDR2 sequences are SGDLS and YYNGEE. The CDR3 here is CASSVETLGELFF. CDR3 nucleotides: TGTGCCAGCAGCGTGGAGACTCTCGGGGAGCTGTTTTTT.

The rearrangement links TRBV5-4 to TRBJ1-4, with 11 bases matching TRBD1. Germline CDR1 is SGHNT and CDR2 is YYREEE (reference sequence). The CDR3 loop spans 17 amino acids. J was trimmed by 7 bases and V by 0 bases; bases with no gene match: 8. The CDR3 loop is CASSLGGTGGVGEKLFF. CDR3 coding DNA: TGTGCCAGCAGCTTGGGCGGGACAGGGGGTGTCGGTGAAAAACTGTTTTTT.

The chain has TRBV5-1 and TRBJ2-7; D perhaps matches TRBD1 (5 bases). The CDR3 extends over 13 amino acids. Deletions cut 0 bases from V and 3 bases from J, with 7 bases between. Looked up from germline, CDR1 is SGHRS and CDR2 is YFSETQ. The CDR3 loop is CASSLEGIYEQYF. The CDR3 nucleotides read TGCGCCAGCAGCTTGGAGGGGATCTACGAGCAGTACTTC. The full variable domain, its missing parts supplied by reference TRBV5-1 and TRBJ2-7, is KAGVTQTPRYLIKTRGQQVTLSCSPISGHRSVSWYQQTPGQGLQFLFEYFSETQRNKGNFPGRFSGRQFSNSRSEMNVSTLELGDSALYLCASSLEGIYEQYFGPGTRLTVT.

The V gene is TRBV6-5, the J gene TRBJ2-7, with TRBD1 as a possible D gene (6 bases). Germline-derived CDR1 and CDR2 are MNHEY and SVGAGI. V shed 6 bases and J shed 7 bases, with 16 bases lying between them. The CDR3 is made up of 13 amino acids. This CDR3 is CASRMGAEGEQYF. The CDR3 DNA reads as TGTGCCAGCAGGATGGGGGCGGAAGGTGAGCAGTACTTC.

This clone was counted a few times. This sequence joins TRBV2 and TRBJ1-1; D is unresolved. The ends were cut back, 6 bases at V and 2 bases at J, with 10 bases in the middle. The CDR3 is 13 residues long. Germline CDR1 is SNHLY and CDR2 is FYNNEI. The CDR3 here is CASSREGNTEAFF. CDR3 in DNA: TGTGCCAGCAGCAGAGAGGGAAACACTGAAGCTTTCTTT.

The rearrangement uses TRBV6-1 and TRBJ1-5; D is ambiguous. The V end lost 2 bases, the J end lost 0 bases, and 8 bases lay between the germline ends. Germline V gene sequence: CDR1 MNHNS, CDR2 SASEGT. The CDR3 sequence is 15 residues long. The CDR3 sequence: CASSEIRNSNQPQHF. DNA of the CDR3: TGTGCCAGCAGTGAAATCAGGAATAGCAATCAGCCCCAGCATTTT.

The rearrangement links TRBV5-1 to TRBJ1-6; 7 nucleotides align to TRBD1. The germline gives CDR1 SGHRS, CDR2 YFSETQ. This CDR3 region has 18 residues. V lost 0 bases and J lost 3; bases outside the gene matches: 9. The DNA of the CDR3 is TGCGCCAGCAGCTTGGCCCCCGCCGACAGGGACTATAATTCACCCCTCCACTTT. This codes for CASSLAPADRDYNSPLHF. The whole variable domain, filled in from reference TRBV5-1 and TRBJ1-6, reads KAGVTQTPRYLIKTRGQQVTLSCSPISGHRSVSWYQQTPGQGLQFLFEYFSETQRNKGNFPGRFSGRQFSNSRSEMNVSTLELGDSALYLCASSLAPADRDYNSPLHFGNGTRLTVT.

The chain joins TRBV9 to TRBJ2-7; D gene unclear. The CDR3 covers 12 residues. Trimming shortened V by 0 bases and J by 6 bases, and 7 bases separated the two germline ends. Germline lookup yields CDR1 SGDLS and CDR2 YYNGEE. The CDR3 here is CASSVVNGEQYF. In DNA form, the CDR3 reads TGTGCCAGCAGCGTAGTCAACGGCGAGCAGTACTTC.

This chain connects TRBV6-1 to TRBJ1-2; 7 bases map to TRBD1. V was pared by 6 bases and J by 0 bases, with 4 bases of the junction left unmatched. Looked up from germline, CDR1 is MNHNS and CDR2 is SASEGT. The CDR3 has 14 residues. This CDR3 is CASRRDSSNYGYTF. The DNA of the CDR3 is TGTGCCAGCAGACGGGACAGCTCTAACTATGGCTACACCTTC.